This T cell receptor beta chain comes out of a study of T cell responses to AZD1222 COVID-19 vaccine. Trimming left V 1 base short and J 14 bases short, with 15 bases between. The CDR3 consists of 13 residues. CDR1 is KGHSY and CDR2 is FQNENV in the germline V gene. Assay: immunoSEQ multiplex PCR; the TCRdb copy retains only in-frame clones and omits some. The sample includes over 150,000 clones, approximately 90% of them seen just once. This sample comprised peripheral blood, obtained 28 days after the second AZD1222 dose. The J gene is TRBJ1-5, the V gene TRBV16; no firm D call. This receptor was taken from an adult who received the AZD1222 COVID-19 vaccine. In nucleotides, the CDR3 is TGTGCCAGCAGCCAATTTGTAACGGAGGAAAAGCATTTT. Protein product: CASSQFVTEEKHF.